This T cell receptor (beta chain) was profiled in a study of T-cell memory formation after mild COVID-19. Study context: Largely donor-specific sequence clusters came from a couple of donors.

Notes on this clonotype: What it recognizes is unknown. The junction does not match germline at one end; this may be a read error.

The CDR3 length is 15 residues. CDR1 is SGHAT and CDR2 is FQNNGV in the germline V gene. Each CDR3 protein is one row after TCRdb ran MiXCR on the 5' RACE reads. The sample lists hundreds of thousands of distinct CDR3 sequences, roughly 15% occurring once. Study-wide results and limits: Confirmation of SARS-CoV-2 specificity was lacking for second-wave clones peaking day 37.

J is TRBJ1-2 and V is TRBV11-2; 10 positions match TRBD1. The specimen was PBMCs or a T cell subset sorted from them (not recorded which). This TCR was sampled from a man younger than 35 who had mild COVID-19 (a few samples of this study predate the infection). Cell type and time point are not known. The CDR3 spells CASSSVRDRGSGHSF. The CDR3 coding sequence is TGTGCCAGCAGCTCAGTCCGGGACAGGGGATCCGGACACAGCTTC. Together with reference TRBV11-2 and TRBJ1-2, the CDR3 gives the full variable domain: EAGVAQSPRYKIIEKRQSVAFWCNPISGHATLYWYQQILGQGPKLLIQFQNNGVVDDSQLPKDRFSAERLKGVDSTLKIQPAKLEDSAVYLCASSSVRDRGSGHSFGSGTRLTVV.